Listed here are 23 T cell receptor beta chains from one sample, sequenced in a study of patients and donors after allogeneic stem cell transplantation. Via MiXCR, TCRdb re-called the RT-PCR reads, giving one row per CDR3 protein. The sample holds 150,000 to 200,000 distinct CDR3 sequences; more than 20% are singletons and the top ten take roughly 26%. Sequenced sample: blood, either unsorted or a sorted T cell fraction (not recorded which). The receptors come from a human donor who was either an allogeneic HSCT recipient or a stem cell or donor lymphocyte infusion donor (not recorded which). It is not recorded whose cells these are; they may come from a transplant donor.

This clonotype was seen a few times. The V call is TRBV9, the J call TRBJ2-7, with D perhaps TRBD1 or TRBD2 (6 bases each). Per the germline V gene, CDR1 is SGDLS and CDR2 is YYNGEE. The CDR3 contains 13 residues. The V end was cut by 8 bases, the J end by 4 bases, with 16 bases between. CDR3 loop: CASGIGGGYEQYF. CDR3 coding DNA: TGTGCCAGTGGAATTGGAGGGGGTTACGAGCAGTACTTC.

The J gene is TRBJ1-2, the V gene TRBV18, with a weak D call TRBD1 (6 bases). Germline V CDR1 and CDR2: KGHSH, LQKENI. Trimming pared 3 bases from V and 4 bases from J, leaving 9 bases between. CDR3 size: 13 residues. In DNA form, the CDR3 reads TGTGCCAGCTCACCGGAGGGGGTCTATGGCTACACCTTC. Its protein is CASSPEGVYGYTF.

The sample holds a few counts of this clonotype. The V gene is TRBV5-1, the J gene TRBJ2-1; a possible D gene is TRBD2 (6 bases). V was trimmed by 2 bases and J by 0 bases, leaving 12 bases between them. CDR3 size: 16 residues. CDR1 and CDR2 from the germline V gene are SGHRS and YFSETQ. CDR3 in DNA: TGCGCCAGCAGCTTAACCCCGGGGGTCTCCTACAATGAGCAGTTCTTC. It translates to CASSLTPGVSYNEQFF.

This clonotype was seen a handful of times. The rearrangement uses TRBV4-2 and TRBJ1-2, with unresolved D. V shed 8 bases and J shed 8 bases, with 21 bases lying between them. This CDR3 comprises 14 residues. Germline CDR1 is LGHNA and CDR2 is YNFKEQ. The CDR3 DNA is TGTGCCAGCCAAAAGATTTTGTTTGGGGTCGGCTACACCTTC. It is translated as CASQKILFGVGYTF.

This clonotype has just a few counts. The chain couples TRBV7-2 to TRBJ1-2, with D unresolved. Per germline, CDR1 SGHTA and CDR2 FQGNSA. This CDR3 has 12 residues. V was trimmed by 2 bases and J by 5 bases, leaving 6 bases between them. The CDR3 is CASSLRRYGYTF. The CDR3 DNA follows: TGTGCCAGCAGCTTAAGGCGATATGGCTACACCTTC.

The J gene is TRBJ1-5, the V gene TRBV5-1, with 8 positions matching TRBD1. V dropped 4 bases and J dropped 0; count of bases not matched to a gene: 15. CDR1 is SGHRS, CDR2 YFSETQ, per germline. CDR3 length: 19 amino acids. The CDR3 loop is CASSQMTSDRGYSNQPQHF. The CDR3 DNA is TGCGCCAGCAGCCAAATGACCTCTGACAGGGGATATAGCAATCAGCCCCAGCATTTT.

V usage is TRBV6-2 or TRBV6-3 and J usage is TRBJ2-1; D gene ambiguous. Trimming took 6 bases from V and 9 from J, leaving 24 bases between them. The CDR3 runs to 16 residues. CDR1 is MNHEY, CDR2 SVGEGT, per germline. The CDR3 loop is CASSTPRRKVVTEQFF. The CDR3 DNA reads as TGTGCCAGCAGCACACCCCGCCGTAAGGTAGTAACTGAGCAGTTCTTC.

The chain joins TRBV9 to TRBJ1-3; D is unresolved. The germline CDR1 and CDR2 sequences are SGDLS and YYNGEE. CDR3 length: 13 residues. V gave up 0 bases and J gave up 5 bases, with 6 bases separating them. The CDR3 bases are TGTGCCAGCAGCGTAGAGGATAGAAACACCATATATTTT. Amino acids: CASSVEDRNTIYF.

This clonotype came up a few times. The V and J genes are TRBV4-3 and TRBJ1-3; no clear D gene. V was cut by 4 bases and J by 0 bases, with 13 bases left in between. The CDR3 sequence is 16 residues long. Germline CDR1 and CDR2: LGHNA and YSLEER. CDR3 protein: CASSPNWPPSGNTIYF. CDR3 DNA: TGCGCCAGCAGCCCTAACTGGCCGCCCTCTGGAAACACCATATATTTT.

This clonotype has only a few counts. The chain employs TRBV5-1 and TRBJ1-4; D uncertain. Germline V CDR1 and CDR2: SGHRS, YFSETQ. With 0 bases removed from V and 5 bases from J, the gap between germline ends came to 5 bases. The CDR3 runs 13 residues. CDR3 in amino acids: CASSLVQNEKLFF. The CDR3 DNA follows: TGCGCCAGCAGCTTGGTGCAAAATGAAAAACTGTTTTTT.

This chain links TRBV5-5 with TRBJ2-4; D call uncertain. V was trimmed by 3 bases and J by 0 bases, leaving 7 bases between them. There are 14 residues in the CDR3. Germline V gene data show CDR1 as SGHKS and CDR2 as YYEKEE (reference sequence). In DNA, the CDR3 is TGTGCCAGCAGCTCCGCGTTAGCCAAAAACATTCAGTACTTC. This codes for CASSSALAKNIQYF.

V usage is TRBV29-1 and J usage is TRBJ2-3; perhaps TRBD1 as D (5 bases). The germline CDR1 and CDR2 sequences are SQVTM and ANQGSEA. The V and J ends lost 5 bases and 1 base respectively, with 13 bases between them. The CDR3 runs to 14 residues. CDR3: CSVSRELGTDTQYF. As DNA, the CDR3 is TGCAGCGTTTCCAGGGAACTTGGCACAGATACGCAGTATTTT.

The rearrangement uses TRBV12-5 and TRBJ2-7; tentatively, D is TRBD1 (6 bases). Germline V lookup: CDR1 LGHNT, CDR2 FRNRAP. The CDR3 loop spans 14 amino acids. The V gene lost 6 bases and the J gene lost 4 bases, with 16 bases spanning the gap. The CDR3 loop is CASGLGGIGYEQYF. DNA of the CDR3: TGTGCTAGTGGCCTAGGGGGTATAGGGTACGAGCAGTACTTC.

V and J are TRBV12-3 or TRBV12-4 and TRBJ1-2, with D possibly TRBD1 on 6 matching bases. Trimming cost V 5 bases and J 5 bases, with 21 bases left between them. The CDR3 totals 16 residues. The CDR3 reads CASSLLPDSIHYGYTF. The CDR3 DNA reads as TGTGCCAGCAGTCTACTCCCGGACAGCATTCATTATGGCTACACCTTC.

This clonotype has a count of ten or more. V usage is TRBV10-3 and J usage is TRBJ1-5; D gene uncertain. Germline V gene data show CDR1 as ENHRY and CDR2 as SYGVKD. V dropped 0 bases and J dropped 4 bases, with 7 bases sitting between them. CDR3 length equals 14 residues. The CDR3 sequence: CAISESTPNQPQHF. Written as DNA, the CDR3 is TGTGCCATCAGTGAGTCGACTCCGAATCAGCCCCAGCATTTT.

The genes are TRBV11-2 and TRBJ1-1; D remains unclear. V lost 0 bases and J lost 5, with 10 bases in between. The CDR3 runs to 14 residues. CDR1 is SGHAT and CDR2 is FQNNGV in the germline V gene. The CDR3 DNA follows: TGTGCCAGCAGCTTAGACAGGTCAAGTACTGAAGCTTTCTTT. This sequence encodes CASSLDRSSTEAFF. Full variable domain (missing parts from reference TRBV11-2 and TRBJ1-1): EAGVAQSPRYKIIEKRQSVAFWCNPISGHATLYWYQQILGQGPKLLIQFQNNGVVDDSQLPKDRFSAERLKGVDSTLKIQPAKLEDSAVYLCASSLDRSSTEAFFGQGTRLTVV.

This clonotype was detected only a few times. The chain links TRBV5-1 to TRBJ2-1; D is undetermined. V was clipped by 0 bases and J by 9 bases, with 16 bases between them. The length of the CDR3 is 15 residues. Germline assignment: CDR1 SGHRS and CDR2 YFSETQ. The CDR3 nucleotides read TGCGCCAGCAGCTTGGTGGAATGGGATGAAAGTGAGCAGTTCTTC. Translating it yields CASSLVEWDESEQFF.

J is TRBJ1-2 and V is TRBV29-1; D unclear. Trimming cost V 1 base and J 9 bases, with 12 bases left between them. Looked up from germline, CDR1 is SQVTM and CDR2 is ANQGSEA. The length of the CDR3 is 12 residues. CDR3 sequence: CSVEAAASRYTF. The CDR3 nucleotides are TGCAGCGTTGAAGCGGCCGCAAGTCGCTACACCTTC. Using reference TRBV29-1 and TRBJ1-2 for the parts outside the CDR3, the full variable domain is SAVISQKPSRDICQRGTSLTIQCQVDSQVTMMFWYRQQPGQSLTLIATANQGSEATYESGFVIDKFPISRPNLTFSTLTVSNMSPEDSSIYLCSVEAAASRYTFGSGTRLTVV.

This clonotype was counted only a few times. CDR3 protein: CASSLWGHLMNTEAFF. As DNA, the CDR3 is TGTGCCAGCAGTTTATGGGGGCATCTCATGAACACTGAAGCTTTCTTT. This chain joins TRBV12-3 or TRBV12-4 and TRBJ1-1, with a tentative D call TRBD1 (6 bases). This CDR3 spans 16 amino acids. V gave up 2 bases and J gave up 0 bases, with 13 bases separating them.

This clonotype occurred a few times. V gene TRBV24-1 combines with J gene TRBJ1-5; no clear D gene. Trimming took off 6 bases at V and 3 bases at J, with 8 bases between the two ends. This CDR3 region has 13 residues. The germline gives CDR1 KGHDR, CDR2 SFDVKD. As DNA, the CDR3 is TGTGCCACCAGTCTCGGTTTCAATCAGCCCCAGCATTTT. Amino acids: CATSLGFNQPQHF.

In its sample, this clonotype was seen many times. The chain recombines TRBV10-3 with TRBJ1-5; D is perhaps TRBD1 (5 bases). The CDR3 has 13 amino acids. Trimming shortened V by 4 bases and J by 7 bases, and 11 bases separated the two germline ends. Germline CDR1 and CDR2: ENHRY and SYGVKD. The CDR3 DNA reads TGTGCCATCAGTGTGCAGGGAGGGCAGCCCCAGCATTTT. It is translated as CAISVQGGQPQHF.

This clonotype was seen a few times. The genes are TRBV5-1 and TRBJ1-1; 7 bases align to TRBD1. This CDR3 has 15 amino acids. Germline V lookup: CDR1 SGHRS, CDR2 YFSETQ. Trimming cost V 0 bases and J 1 base; bases outside gene matches: 3. The chain's CDR3 is CASSLGAGGNTEAFF. As DNA, the CDR3 is TGCGCCAGCAGCTTGGGTGCAGGGGGGAACACTGAAGCTTTCTTT.

In the case of this clonotype: Compared with germline, one end of the junction differs, possibly owing to a read error. The V call is TRBV7-7, the J call TRBJ2-5; tentatively, D is TRBD2 (5 bases). CDR1 is SSHAT and CDR2 is FNYEAQ in the germline V gene (reference sequence). The CDR3 length is 15 residues. CDR3 sequence reads: CASSLARGVQETQYF. In DNA, the CDR3 is TGTGCTAGCAGCTTAGCGCGCGGAGTCCAAGAGACCCAGTACTTC.